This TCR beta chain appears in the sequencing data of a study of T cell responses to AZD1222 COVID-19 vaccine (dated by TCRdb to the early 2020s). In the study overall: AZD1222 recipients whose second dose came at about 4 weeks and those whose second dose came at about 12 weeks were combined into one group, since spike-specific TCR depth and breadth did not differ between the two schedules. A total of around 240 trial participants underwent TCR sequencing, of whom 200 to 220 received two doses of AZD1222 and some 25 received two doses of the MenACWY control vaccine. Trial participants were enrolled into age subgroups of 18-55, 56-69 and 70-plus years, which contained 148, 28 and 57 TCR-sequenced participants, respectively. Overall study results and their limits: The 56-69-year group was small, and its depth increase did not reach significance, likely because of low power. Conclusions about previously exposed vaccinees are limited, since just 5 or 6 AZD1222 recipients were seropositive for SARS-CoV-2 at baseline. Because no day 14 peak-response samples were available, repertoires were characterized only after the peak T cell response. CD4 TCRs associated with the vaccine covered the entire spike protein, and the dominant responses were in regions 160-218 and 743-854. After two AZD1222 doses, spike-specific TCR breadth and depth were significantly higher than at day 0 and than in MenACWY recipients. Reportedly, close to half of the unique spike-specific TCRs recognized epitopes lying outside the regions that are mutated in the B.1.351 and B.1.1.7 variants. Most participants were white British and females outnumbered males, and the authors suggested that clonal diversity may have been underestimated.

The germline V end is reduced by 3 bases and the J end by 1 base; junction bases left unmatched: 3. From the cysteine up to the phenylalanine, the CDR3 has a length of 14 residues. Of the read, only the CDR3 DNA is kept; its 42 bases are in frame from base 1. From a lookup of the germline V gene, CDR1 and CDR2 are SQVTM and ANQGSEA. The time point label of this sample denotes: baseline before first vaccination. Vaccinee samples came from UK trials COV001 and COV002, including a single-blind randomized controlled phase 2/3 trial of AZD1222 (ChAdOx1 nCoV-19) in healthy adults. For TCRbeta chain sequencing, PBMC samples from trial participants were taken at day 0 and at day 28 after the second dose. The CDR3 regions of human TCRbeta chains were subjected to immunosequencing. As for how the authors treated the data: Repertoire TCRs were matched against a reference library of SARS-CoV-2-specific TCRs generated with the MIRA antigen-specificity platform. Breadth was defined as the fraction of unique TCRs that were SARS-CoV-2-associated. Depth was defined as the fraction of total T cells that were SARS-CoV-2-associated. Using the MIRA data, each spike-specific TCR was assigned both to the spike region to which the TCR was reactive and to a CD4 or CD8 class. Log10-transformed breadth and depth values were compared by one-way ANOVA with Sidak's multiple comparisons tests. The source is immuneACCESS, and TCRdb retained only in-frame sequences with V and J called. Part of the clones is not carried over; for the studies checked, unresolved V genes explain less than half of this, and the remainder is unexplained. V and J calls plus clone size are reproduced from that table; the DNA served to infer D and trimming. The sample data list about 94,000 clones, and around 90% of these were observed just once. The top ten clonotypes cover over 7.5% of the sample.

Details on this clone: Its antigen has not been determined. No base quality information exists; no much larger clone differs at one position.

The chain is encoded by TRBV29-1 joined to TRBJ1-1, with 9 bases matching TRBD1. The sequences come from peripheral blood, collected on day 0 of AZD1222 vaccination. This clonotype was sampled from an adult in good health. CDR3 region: CSVDETGGNTEAFF. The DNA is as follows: TGCAGCGTTGATGAGACAGGGGGGAACACTGAAGCTTTCTTT.